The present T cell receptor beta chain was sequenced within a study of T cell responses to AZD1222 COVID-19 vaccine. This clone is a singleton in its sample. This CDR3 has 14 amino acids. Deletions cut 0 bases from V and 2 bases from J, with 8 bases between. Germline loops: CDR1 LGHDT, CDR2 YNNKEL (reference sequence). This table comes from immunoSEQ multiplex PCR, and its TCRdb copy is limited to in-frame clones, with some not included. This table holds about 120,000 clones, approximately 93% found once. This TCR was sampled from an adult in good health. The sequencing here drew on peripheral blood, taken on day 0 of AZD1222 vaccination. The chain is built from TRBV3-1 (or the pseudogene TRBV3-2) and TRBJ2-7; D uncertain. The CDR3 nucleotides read TGTGCCAGCAGCCAAGATCCCCAGCCCTACGAGCAGTACTTC. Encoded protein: CASSQDPQPYEQYF.